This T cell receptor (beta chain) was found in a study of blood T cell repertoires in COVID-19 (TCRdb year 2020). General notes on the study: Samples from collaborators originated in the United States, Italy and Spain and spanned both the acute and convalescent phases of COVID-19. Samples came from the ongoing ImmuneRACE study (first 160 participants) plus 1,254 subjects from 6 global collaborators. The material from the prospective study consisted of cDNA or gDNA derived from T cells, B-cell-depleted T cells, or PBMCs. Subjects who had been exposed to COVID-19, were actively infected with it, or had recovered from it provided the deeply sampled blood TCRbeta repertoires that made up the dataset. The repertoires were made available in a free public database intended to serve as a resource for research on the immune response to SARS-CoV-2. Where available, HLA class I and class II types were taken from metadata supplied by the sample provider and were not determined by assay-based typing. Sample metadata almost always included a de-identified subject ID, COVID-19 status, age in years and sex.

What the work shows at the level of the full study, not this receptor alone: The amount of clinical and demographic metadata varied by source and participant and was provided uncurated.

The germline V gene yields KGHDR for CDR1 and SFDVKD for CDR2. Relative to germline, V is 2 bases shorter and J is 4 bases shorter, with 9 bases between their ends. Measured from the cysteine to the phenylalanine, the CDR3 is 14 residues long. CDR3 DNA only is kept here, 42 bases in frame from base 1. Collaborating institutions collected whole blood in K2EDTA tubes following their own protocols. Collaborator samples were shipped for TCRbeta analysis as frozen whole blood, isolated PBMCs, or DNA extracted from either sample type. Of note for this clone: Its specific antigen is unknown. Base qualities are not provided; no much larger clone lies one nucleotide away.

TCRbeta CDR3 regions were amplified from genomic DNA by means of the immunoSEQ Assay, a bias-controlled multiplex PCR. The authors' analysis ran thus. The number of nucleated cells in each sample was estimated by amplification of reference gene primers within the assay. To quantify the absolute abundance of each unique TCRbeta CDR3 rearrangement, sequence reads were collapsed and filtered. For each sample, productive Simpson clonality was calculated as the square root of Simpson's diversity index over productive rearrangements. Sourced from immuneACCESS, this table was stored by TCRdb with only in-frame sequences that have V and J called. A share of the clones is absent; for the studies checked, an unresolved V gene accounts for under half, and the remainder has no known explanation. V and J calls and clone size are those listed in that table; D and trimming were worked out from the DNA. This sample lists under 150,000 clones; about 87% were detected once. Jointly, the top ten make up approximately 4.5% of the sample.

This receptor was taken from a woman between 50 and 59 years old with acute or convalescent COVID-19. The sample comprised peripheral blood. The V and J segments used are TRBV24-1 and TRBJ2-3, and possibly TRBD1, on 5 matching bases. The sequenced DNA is TGTGCCACCAGTGATTCCGGCAGGGCAGATACGCAGTATTTT. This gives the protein CATSDSGRADTQYF.